The present entry profiles one TCR beta chain with its context. Its antigen is currently unknown. The data derive from a study of T cell responses to AZD1222 COVID-19 vaccine. Study conclusions and caveats: Elevations in Spike-specific TCR breadth and depth followed administration of two AZD1222 doses. All repertoire sampling was performed exclusively after the peak T cell response.

The method was immunoSEQ multiplex PCR; TCRdb's version includes in-frame clones alone and lacks a portion of them. Here the sample spans 150,000 to 200,000 clones, more than 75% being singletons. The junction had 17 bases not matched to a gene; V was cut back by 4 bases and J by 1 base. From germline, CDR1 is MDHEN and CDR2 SYDVKM. The CDR3 has 19 residues. The rearrangement joins TRBV28 to TRBJ1-2, with 8 positions matching TRBD1. The sequencing here drew on peripheral blood, taken 28 days after the second AZD1222 dose. The source of this sequence is an adult who received the AZD1222 COVID-19 vaccine. CDR3 DNA: TGTGCCAGCAGTTCTTGGGGGGGGACAGGAGGTAACGTTAACTATGGCTACACCTTC. This encodes CASSSWGGTGGNVNYGYTF.